These T cell receptor beta chains were read from a single sample in a study of blood T cell repertoires in COVID-19. Using immunoSEQ multiplex PCR, the repertoire was profiled, and TCRdb retains in-frame clones only, with some absent. The repertoire holds 400,000 to 450,000 clones, with 86% as singletons. Sequencing input: peripheral blood. The receptor set was obtained from a woman in her thirties with active or convalescent COVID-19. The CDR3 runs from the conserved cysteine through the conserved F or W. The order of the fields is clone size, V gene, D gene, J gene, CDR3 DNA, CDR3 protein. D genes are given only for firm matches. Clone size, where shown, is once, few, many, or a class for clones that have expanded.

>.|TRBV3-1/TRBV3-2|.|TRBJ2-7
TGTGCCAGCAGCCTTTCTGAGGGCGAGCAGTACTTC
CASSLSEGEQYF
>.|TRBV2|.|TRBJ1-2
TGTGCCAGCAAGGGTAGCAGGGGCGAATATGGCTACACCTTC
CASKGSRGEYGYTF
>.|TRBV15|.|TRBJ2-3
TGTGCCACCAGCAGAGGGACAGACGCAGATACGCAGTATTTT
CATSRGTDADTQYF
>.|TRBV9|.|TRBJ1-1
TGTGCCAGCAGCGTGGAGCTGAACACTGAAGCTTTCTTT
CASSVELNTEAFF
>.|TRBV6-1|.|TRBJ1-1
TGTGCCAGCAGTGAACTTGACAGCTTGACTGAAGCTTTCTTT
CASSELDSLTEAFF
>.|TRBV4-2|TRBD2|TRBJ2-5
TGTGCCAGCAGCCAATTTCTAGCGGGAGGTGTTGAGACCCAGTACTTC
CASSQFLAGGVETQYF
>.|TRBV5-4|TRBD2|TRBJ2-2
TGTGCCAGCAGCTTGCTAGCGGGATACACCGGGGAGCTGTTTTTT
CASSLLAGYTGELFF
>.|TRBV16|TRBD1|TRBJ2-3
TGTGCCAGCAGCCGCGACAGGGGCGCAGATACGCAGTATTTT
CASSRDRGADTQYF
>.|TRBV19|.|TRBJ2-7
TGTGCCAGTAGTTTTTCGCGTGAGTTAGCCTACGAGCAGTACTTC
CASSFSRELAYEQYF
>.|TRBV5-5|TRBD1|TRBJ2-2
TGTGCCAGCAGTCTGGTCACTGGACAGGGGACAGGGGAGCTGTTTTTT
CASSLVTGQGTGELFF
>.|TRBV5-1|TRBD1|TRBJ1-1
TGCGCCAGCAGCTTCGAGGACAGGGCGAACACTGAAGCTTTCTTT
CASSFEDRANTEAFF
>.|TRBV21-1|.|TRBJ1-5
TGTGCCAGCAGCAAAGCCGGGGTTGGAGAGGGTCAGCCCCAGCATTTT
CASSKAGVGEGQPQHF
>.|TRBV6-1|.|TRBJ2-3
TGTGCCAGCAGTGAAATGCTAGGAGTGGATACGCAGTATTTT
CASSEMLGVDTQYF
>.|TRBV11-2|TRBD1|TRBJ1-2
TGTGCCAGCAGCTCGCAGACAGGGCCCTATGGCTACACCTTC
CASSSQTGPYGYTF
>.|TRBV11-2|TRBD1|TRBJ2-1
TGTGCCAGCAGTTTAACAGGGGTCGGCTCCTACAATGAGCAGTTCTTC
CASSLTGVGSYNEQFF
>.|TRBV7-8|.|TRBJ1-5
TGTGCCAGCAGTCCAGGCGGGGGATGGCAGCCCCAGCATTTT
CASSPGGGWQPQHF
>.|TRBV7-9|TRBD1|TRBJ1-4
TGTGCCAGCAGCCCACAGGGGGGAACTAATGAAAAACTGTTTTTT
CASSPQGGTNEKLFF
>.|TRBV5-1|TRBD1|TRBJ1-1
TGCGCCAGCAGCTTGGGGGACAGCGAAGCTTTCTTT
CASSLGDSEAFF
>.|TRBV20-1|.|TRBJ2-3
TGCAGTGCTAGTCAGGAGCGGGCCTTCACAGATACGCAGTATTTT
CSASQERAFTDTQYF
>.|TRBV4-1|.|TRBJ2-3
TGCGCCAGCAGCTACGTGGGCTCGAGCACAGATACGCAGTATTTT
CASSYVGSSTDTQYF
>.|TRBV19|TRBD2|TRBJ2-5
TGTGCCACCCAGCCGCTAGCGGGATTGGGTCGGGAGACCCAGTACTTC
CATQPLAGLGRETQYF
>.|TRBV3-1/TRBV3-2|.|TRBJ1-1
TGTGCCAGCAGCCAACACCCACAGGGAAGTGAAGCTTTCTTT
CASSQHPQGSEAFF
>.|TRBV9|.|TRBJ2-1
TGTGCCAGCAGCGTAGCGTCCATGAGCTCCTACAATGAGCAGTTCTTC
CASSVASMSSYNEQFF
>few|TRBV7-2|.|TRBJ1-6
TGTGCCAGCAGCTTAGGCGGTAGTGGTTCACCCCTCCACTTT
CASSLGGSGSPLHF
>.|TRBV19|TRBD2|TRBJ2-1
TGTGCCAGTAGTATAGAACTAGCGGGAGGTGCCAATGAGCAGTTCTTC
CASSIELAGGANEQFF